This section outlines one T cell receptor (beta chain) sequence together with its context. V shed 4 bases, J shed 7 bases, and the junction held 11 bases outside the gene matches. CDR3 length: 16 amino acids. In germline, CDR1 is SGHVS, CDR2 FNYEAQ. Profiling relied on immunoSEQ multiplex PCR, and the TCRdb table lists in-frame clones only, not all of them. The repertoire holds some 490,000 clones, with roughly 80% as singletons. This sample was included in a study of shared clonotypes between healthy human individuals. Each unsorted sample relied on approximately 94 million PBMCs as its source of genomic DNA.

The TCR was taken from a woman in her forties in good health. Some clones in this sample may be carry-over from other donors' samples. Sequencing was carried out using PBMCs. The rearrangement links TRBV7-6 to TRBJ2-1, with 9 bases fitting TRBD2. The CDR3 region is CASSSQAGGLNNEQFF. In DNA form, the CDR3 reads TGTGCCAGCAGCTCACAAGCGGGAGGTCTCAATAATGAGCAGTTCTTC.